The clone carrying this T cell receptor (beta chain) was counted a few times. What it recognizes is unknown. The authors made TCR beta libraries by quantitative 5'-RACE with molecular barcodes. TCRdb itself ran the 5' RACE reads through MiXCR, one entry per CDR3 protein. The sample lists roughly 130,000 distinct CDR3 sequences, roughly 15% occurring once. The record originates from a study of CD8 T cells in ankylosing spondylitis. The ends were cut back, 3 bases at V and 4 bases at J, with 11 bases in the middle. The CDR3 is 13 residues long. Germline CDR1 DFQATT, CDR2 SNEGSKA (reference sequence). General observations from the study: Reportedly, matched ankylosing spondylitis synovial fluid was significantly enriched for disease-linked clones.

Sequences were obtained from blood, either unsorted or a sorted T cell fraction (not recorded which). The TCR originated in a female donor with ankylosing spondylitis or in good health (not recorded which). The rearrangement links TRBV20-1 to TRBJ2-3; TRBD1 or TRBD2 may be the D gene (5 bases each). The CDR3 bases are TGCAGTGCTAGGGGACCCGGAGCAGATACGCAGTATTTT. Encoded protein: CSARGPGADTQYF.